The sequence of this T cell receptor beta chain was determined in a study of cytomegalovirus exposure and HLA in healthy donors. The study ran its PCR with 60 Vbeta and 13 Jbeta primers. TCRdb's table, derived via immunoSEQ multiplex PCR, lists solely in-frame clones and lacks some. The sample carries over 150,000 clones, over 65% recorded once. CDR1 is SGDLS, CDR2 YYNGEE, per germline. Trimming pared 1 base from V and 3 bases from J, leaving 11 bases between. The CDR3 contains 14 residues. Sequenced: PBMCs. The clonotype was recovered from a woman aged 40 to 55 in good health and CMV-seropositive. This chain uses TRBV9 with TRBJ2-7; a possible D gene is TRBD2 (5 bases). The CDR3 spells CASSVRPGSYEQYF. The CDR3 region has the DNA TGTGCCAGCAGCGTACGGCCGGGGAGCTACGAGCAGTACTTC.